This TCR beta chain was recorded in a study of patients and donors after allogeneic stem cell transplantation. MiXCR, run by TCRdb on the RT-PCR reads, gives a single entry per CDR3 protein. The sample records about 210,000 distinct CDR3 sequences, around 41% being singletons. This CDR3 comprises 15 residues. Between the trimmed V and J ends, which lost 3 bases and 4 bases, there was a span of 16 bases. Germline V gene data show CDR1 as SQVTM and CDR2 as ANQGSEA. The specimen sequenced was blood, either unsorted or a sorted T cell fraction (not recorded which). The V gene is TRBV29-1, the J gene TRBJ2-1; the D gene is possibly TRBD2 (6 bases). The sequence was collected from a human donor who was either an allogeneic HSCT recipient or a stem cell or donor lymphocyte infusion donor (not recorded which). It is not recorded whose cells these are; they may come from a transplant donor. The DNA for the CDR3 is TGCAGCGTTGAGGGGCGCGGGGCAGTATACAATGAGCAGTTCTTC. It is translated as CSVEGRGAVYNEQFF.